This T cell receptor beta chain was identified in a study of metastatic and nonmetastatic thyroid tumors. General study points: A significant increase in TCR beta diversity was reportedly seen in malignant thyroid tumors relative to benign nodules, in blood and tumor.

Patients underwent thyroid surgery, and none had received any treatment before it. At least ten counts were recorded for this clone. Its antigen is unknown. The identical CDR3 is also encoded by other nucleotide sequences in the sample. The germline gives CDR1 MGHRA, CDR2 YSYEKL. Between the trimmed V and J ends, which lost 4 bases and 4 bases, there was a span of 19 bases. CDR3 length: 16 residues. Per the original methods: The study's classifier, a distant-metastasis tool for papillary thyroid cancer, was built using CDR3 differences across clinicopathological groups. TCRdb re-analyzed the PCR reads using MiXCR. TCRdb assigned the V and J calls; the authors' analysis was not used. The profile covers over 13,000 clones, with roughly 24% appearing a single time and under 10% taken by the ten largest.

The sequence was obtained from a female donor with papillary thyroid cancer or a benign thyroid nodule (not recorded which). Some clones in this sample may be carry-over from other donors' samples. Sequences were obtained from tumor tissue. J is TRBJ1-1 and V is TRBV4-1; D unclear. CDR3 residues: CASSLRWWGGSTEAFF. CDR3 bases: TGCGCCAGCAGCCTTCGGTGGTGGGGAGGTTCCACTGAAGCTTTCTTT.